This TCR beta chain originates from a study of T cell responses to AZD1222 COVID-19 vaccine. Study details: Pooled in the analysis were second doses at about 4 or about 12 weeks.

J gave up 3 bases and V 5 bases, and 9 bases lay outside the gene matches. Germline loops: CDR1 MDHEN, CDR2 SYDVKM. The CDR3 runs to 15 residues. Regarding the study as a whole: Once two AZD1222 doses were given, Spike-specific TCR breadth and depth went up. The sample set comprised mostly white British donors with more females, and clonal diversity was possibly underestimated.

Sequencing was performed with immunoSEQ multiplex PCR; in TCRdb, only in-frame clones are kept and a portion is missing. The sample lists about 67,000 clones, around four fifths occurring once. A note on this clone: Its cognate antigen is unknown.

The chain joins TRBV28 to TRBJ1-1, with TRBD1 identical over 7 bases. The TCR was taken from an adult in good health. The material sequenced was peripheral blood, taken on day 0 of AZD1222 vaccination. Written as DNA, the CDR3 is TGTGCCAGCAGTCCACGAGGGGGCTGGCACACTGAAGCTTTCTTT. This sequence encodes CASSPRGGWHTEAFF.